A single sample is the source of the 9 T cell receptor beta chains below, sequenced in a study of CXCR3-negative and CXCR3-positive naive CD8 T cells. Carrying UMI labels, the TRB cDNA libraries were prepared through 5' RACE. TCRdb reprocessed the 5' RACE reads and stores each CDR3 protein as one record, lacking DNA. Its table records tens of thousands of distinct CDR3 sequences. Sequencing was carried out using memory CD8+ T cells from blood. The source of these receptors is a human donor in good health. Some clones in this sample may be carry-over from other donors' samples.

The gene calls are TRBV7-3 and TRBJ1-2; with no DNA, the TCRdb D assignment of TRBD1 cannot be verified. The CDR3 spans 13 residues. Germline V CDR1 and CDR2: SGHTA, FQGTGA. The CDR3 spells CASSLIGGDGYTF.

The chain uses TRBV19 and TRBJ2-1. Germline assignment: CDR1 LNHDA and CDR2 SQIVND (reference sequence). This CDR3 is 13 amino acids long. CDR3 loop: CASISDLYNEQFF.

The chain combines TRBV28 with TRBJ2-5; the TRBD1 assignment by TCRdb is unverifiable without DNA. Germline assignment: CDR1 MDHEN and CDR2 SYDVKM. This CDR3 has 16 residues. CDR3 sequence reads: CASSLYAGQAKETQYF.

This sequence joins TRBV6-4 and TRBJ2-1; TCRdb reports TRBD2, a call that lacks DNA to check it against. The CDR3 is 16 amino acids. CDR1 and CDR2 from the germline V gene are MRHNA and SNTAGT. CDR3 protein: CASSDSLGGPSNEQFF.

The rearrangement joins TRBV7-3 to TRBJ1-6; the D call of TRBD1 rests on TCRdb alone, since no DNA is present to check it. The CDR3 runs 15 residues. Germline lookup yields CDR1 SGHTA and CDR2 FQGTGA. CDR3 loop: CASSPTGRDNSPLHF.

The chain combines TRBV5-1 with TRBJ1-1; TCRdb's D gene call, TRBD1, goes unchecked for lack of DNA. CDR1 and CDR2 (germline): SGHRS, YFSETQ. The CDR3 spans 12 residues. This CDR3 reads CASSSAGQGAFF.

V is TRBV29-1 and J is TRBJ2-2. The germline V gene encodes CDR1 SQVTM and CDR2 ANQGSEA. The CDR3 covers 12 residues. The CDR3 sequence: CSVDLFPGELFF.

The V call is TRBV10-2, the J call TRBJ2-1. The germline gives CDR1 WSHSY, CDR2 SAAADI. The CDR3 spans 15 residues. CDR3 protein: CASSEGGGSYNEQFF.

This chain links TRBV4-1 with TRBJ2-1. This CDR3 is 15 amino acids long. Germline CDR1 and CDR2: MGHRA and YSYEKL. The CDR3 reads CASSQIPMGTSEQFF.